This paragraph covers one TCR beta chain sequence. The sample originates from a study of blood T cell repertoires in COVID-19. CDR1 and CDR2 from the germline V gene are MGHRA and YSYEKL. The CDR3 has 13 amino acids. The germline V and J ends were trimmed by 3 bases and 5 bases, with 10 bases remaining between them. Some clones are missing from TCRdb's copy, which holds only in-frame ones; the method was immunoSEQ multiplex PCR. The sample contains about 100,000 clones, about 87% of which appear only once. The clonotype originates from a human donor with COVID-19, enrolled during active disease. The donor label of this sample is uncertain. Specimen: peripheral blood. J is TRBJ2-5 and V is TRBV4-1, with D possibly TRBD2 on 6 matching bases. For the CDR3, the DNA is TGCGCCAGCAGCCAGGGACTGAGGGAGACCCAGTACTTC. Translated: CASSQGLRETQYF.